This T cell receptor (beta chain) was recorded in a study of identical twins (TCRdb year 2016). In terms of the full investigation: TCR alpha and beta repertoires from monozygotic twins, unrelated adults of various ages and cord blood were deep-sequenced to test whether fetal clonotypes persist. Replicate twin experiments were performed at different times using different library preparation protocols to rule out contamination. Summary of the overall study and its limitations: Because the same donors could not be followed over many years, the conclusions depended on cross-sectional statistical analysis. Out-of-frame TCR alpha sequences shared between twins showed an excess of low generation-probability sequences compared with coincidental sharing between unrelated individuals. Zero-insertion analyses could be partly confounded by invariant T cells such as MAIT and iNKT, although diverse VJ usage argued against such confounding for most clonotypes. Abundant cord blood beta clonotypes had fewer insertions, young adult naive repertoires showed a similar but weaker trend, and memory repertoires showed no such trend. Excess twin sharing in beta out-of-frame sequences was weaker because fewer shared sequences lowered the signal-to-noise ratio. Out-of-frame TCR alpha sharing in monozygotic twins was systematically underestimated by recombination models, whereas sharing between unrelated individuals was in agreement with the recombination models.

The protocol used for the library was 5' RACE. The instrument was an Illumina HiSeq 2000. A universal primer binding site was added through template switching, and the final cDNA carried a unique molecular identifier so that TCR cDNA molecules could be counted accurately. Specific primers in the conserved constant-segment region were used to synthesize first-strand cDNA for TCR alpha and beta chains. To control for contamination, each cDNA library was double barcoded with a SMART-Mk sample barcode plus Illumina barcodes. TruSeq adapter sequences along with Illumina sample barcodes were introduced in two successive PCR steps. The TCR alpha and beta cDNA libraries were sequenced on the Illumina HiSeq platform using custom primers. The authors processed their data as follows. MiGEC was used to process raw reads and extract unique molecular identifiers, and MiXCR was used to find CDR3 positions. For each individual, recombination models were inferred using an EM algorithm with the repgenHMM and IGoR tools. Shared clonotypes were analyzed with the tcR package in R, and sharing was normalized by the product of cloneset sizes. To study raw recombination without the effects of thymic and clonal selection, out-of-frame nonproductive sequences were analyzed. The public reads were reprocessed in TCRdb via fastp at Q25 and MiXCR, keeping in-frame beta chains. Rows matching on CDR3 protein sequence are summarized as one entry with the most common DNA and genes. It is TCRdb's table, rather than the study itself, that gives the V and J calls and clone size. The sample table shows about 700,000 distinct CDR3 sequences, and over 8.5% are seen once. 0.75% to 1% of the sample comes from the top ten.

The germline V gene gives CDR1 as KGHDR and CDR2 as SFDVKD. The CDR3 runs 15 residues from the cysteine to the phenylalanine. Only CDR3 DNA remains: 45 bases, in frame from the first base. V drops 3 bases and J drops 3 bases, leaving 11 bases in between. Every donor in the study was a healthy Caucasian. Three pairs of female monozygotic twins, all aged about 18 to 30 years, were included in the twin cohort. Peripheral blood mononuclear cells were used as the source from which RNA for TCR libraries was isolated. A word on this clonotype: Its cognate antigen has yet to be identified. Nothing much larger sits one base from this clone, and base qualities are not available.

The same specimen was also included in a second study, on yellow fever vaccine responses in identical twins. As that second paper reports: According to the authors, the vaccine-induced T cell response in identical twins seemed to be partly convergent and partly specific to each individual. In the study, vaccine-responding T cell clones were precisely tracked in identical twins.

The clonotype was recovered from a woman aged 18-35 years in good health. Material for sequencing was PBMCs. Recombination connected TRBV24-1 to TRBJ1-5, with the identity of the D gene unclear. This receptor carries the CDR3 CATSDPRGPNQPQHF. The sequenced DNA is TGTGCCACCAGTGATCCTCGGGGTCCCAATCAGCCCCAGCATTTT.